This TCR beta chain comes out of a study of blood T cell repertoires in COVID-19 (TCRdb year 2020). Some background on the complete study: Collaborator samples came from the United States, Italy and Spain and covered acute and convalescent phases of COVID-19. The prospective study material was composed of cDNA or gDNA derived from T cells, B-cell-depleted T cells, or PBMCs. Deeply sampled blood TCRbeta repertoires from subjects exposed to, actively infected with, or recovered from COVID-19 were included in the dataset. The samples were drawn from the first 160 participants of the ongoing ImmuneRACE study and from under 1,500 subjects provided by 6 global collaborators. The repertoires were released in a freely available public database intended as a resource for research on the immune response to SARS-CoV-2. Where available, HLA class I and class II types were taken from metadata supplied by the sample provider and were not determined by assay-based typing. A de-identified subject ID, COVID-19 status, age in years and sex were almost always included in the sample metadata. Results the study describes overall, beyond this receptor: The amount of clinical and demographic metadata varied by source and participant and was provided uncurated.

Each collaborating institution followed its own protocols to collect whole blood in K2EDTA tubes. Collaborator samples were shipped for TCRbeta analysis as frozen whole blood, isolated PBMCs, or DNA extracted from either sample type. The immunoSEQ Assay, a bias-controlled multiplex PCR, was used to amplify TCRbeta CDR3 regions from genomic DNA. In the authors' own workflow: Within the assay, amplification of reference gene primers was used to estimate how many nucleated cells each sample contained. Sequence reads were collapsed and filtered to measure the absolute abundance of every unique TCRbeta CDR3 rearrangement. For each sample, productive Simpson clonality was calculated by taking the square root of Simpson's diversity index across productive rearrangements. Sourced from immuneACCESS, this table was stored by TCRdb with only in-frame sequences that have V and J called. A share of the clones is absent; for the studies checked, an unresolved V gene accounts for under half, and the remainder has no known explanation. The DNA was the basis for D and trimming; V, J and clone size are from that table. This sample has about 100,000 clones in its table, and 85% of those were observed once. The ten most abundant clones make up around 15% of the sample.

This clone occurred many times. This receptor's antigen is unknown. No base quality values were provided; no much bigger clone lies one nucleotide off. The V end gives up 5 bases and the J end 9 bases, leaving 10 bases in the junction not matched to a gene. The CDR3 goes from the cysteine to the phenylalanine over 14 residues. CDR3 DNA only is kept here, 42 bases in frame from base 1. CDR1 and CDR2, looked up from the germline V gene, are SGHRS and YFSETQ. This chain joins TRBV5-1 to TRBJ2-5, and 10 junctional nucleotides match TRBD1. The specimen sequenced was peripheral blood. The receptor was isolated from a man between 45 and 60 years old with active or convalescent COVID-19. The CDR3 reads CASRSGTGVEAQYF. DNA sequence: TGCGCCAGCAGGTCGGGGACAGGGGTGGAGGCCCAGTACTTC.